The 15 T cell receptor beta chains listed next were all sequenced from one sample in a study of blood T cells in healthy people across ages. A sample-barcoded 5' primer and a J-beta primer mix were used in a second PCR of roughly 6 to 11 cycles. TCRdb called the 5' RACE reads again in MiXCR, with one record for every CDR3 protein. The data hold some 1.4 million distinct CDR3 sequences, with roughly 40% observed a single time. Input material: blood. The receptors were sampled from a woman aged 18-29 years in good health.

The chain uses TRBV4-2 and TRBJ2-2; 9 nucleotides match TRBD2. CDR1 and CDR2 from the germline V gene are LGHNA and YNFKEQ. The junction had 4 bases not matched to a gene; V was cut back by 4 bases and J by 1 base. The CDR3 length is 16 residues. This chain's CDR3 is CASSPPSGKNTGELFF. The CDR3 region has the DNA TGTGCCAGCAGCCCTCCTAGCGGGAAGAACACCGGGGAGCTGTTTTTT.

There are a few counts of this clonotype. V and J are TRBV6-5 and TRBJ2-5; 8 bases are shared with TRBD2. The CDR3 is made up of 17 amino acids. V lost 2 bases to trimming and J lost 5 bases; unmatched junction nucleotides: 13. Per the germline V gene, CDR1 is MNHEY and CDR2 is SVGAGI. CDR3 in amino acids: CASSYPRGQAGEETQYF. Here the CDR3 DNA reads TGTGCCAGCAGTTACCCACGGGGCCAAGCGGGAGAGGAGACCCAGTACTTC.

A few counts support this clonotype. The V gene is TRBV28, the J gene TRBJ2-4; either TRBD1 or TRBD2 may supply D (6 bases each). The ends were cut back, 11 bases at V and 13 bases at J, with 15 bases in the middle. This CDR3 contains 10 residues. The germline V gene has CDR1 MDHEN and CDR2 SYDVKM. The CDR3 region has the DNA TGTGCCCCCAAGGGGGGTGAGCAGTACTTC. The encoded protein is CAPKGGEQYF.

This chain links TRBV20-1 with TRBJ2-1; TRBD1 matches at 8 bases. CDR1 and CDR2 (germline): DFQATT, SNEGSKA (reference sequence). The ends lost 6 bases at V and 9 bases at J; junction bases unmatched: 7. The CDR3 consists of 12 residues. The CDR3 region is CSARGQVLEQFF. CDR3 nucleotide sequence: TGCAGTGCCCGGGGACAGGTGCTTGAGCAGTTCTTC.

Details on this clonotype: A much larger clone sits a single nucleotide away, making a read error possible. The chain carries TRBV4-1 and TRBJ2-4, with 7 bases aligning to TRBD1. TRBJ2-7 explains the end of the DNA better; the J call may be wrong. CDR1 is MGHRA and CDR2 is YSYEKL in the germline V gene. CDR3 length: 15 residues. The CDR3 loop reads CSSSQATGSPYEQYF. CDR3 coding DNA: TGCTCCAGCAGCCAAGCGACAGGGAGCCCCTACGAGCAGTACTTC.

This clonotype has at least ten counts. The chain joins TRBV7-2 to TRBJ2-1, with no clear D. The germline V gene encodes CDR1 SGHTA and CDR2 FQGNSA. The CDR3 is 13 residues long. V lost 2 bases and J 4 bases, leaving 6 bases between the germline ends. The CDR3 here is CASSLMGYNEQFF. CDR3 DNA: TGTGCCAGCAGCTTAATGGGTTACAATGAGCAGTTCTTC.

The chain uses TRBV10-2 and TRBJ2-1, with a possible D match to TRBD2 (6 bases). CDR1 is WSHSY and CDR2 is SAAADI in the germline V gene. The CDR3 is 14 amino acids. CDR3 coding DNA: TGCGCGTCCCTCCCTGACTCTCCTGGGGGGTTGCAGTTCTTC. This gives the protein CASLPDSPGGLQFF.

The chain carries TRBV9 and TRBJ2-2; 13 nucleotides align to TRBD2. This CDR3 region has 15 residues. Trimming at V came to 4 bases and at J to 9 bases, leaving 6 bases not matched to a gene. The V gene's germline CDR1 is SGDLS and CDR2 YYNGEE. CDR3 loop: CASSLTSGGLRELFF. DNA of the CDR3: TGTGCCAGCAGCTTGACTAGCGGGGGGCTCCGGGAGCTGTTTTTT.

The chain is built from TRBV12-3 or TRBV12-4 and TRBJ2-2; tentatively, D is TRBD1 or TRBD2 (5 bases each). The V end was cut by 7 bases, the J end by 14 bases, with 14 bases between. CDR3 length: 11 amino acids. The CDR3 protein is CASTPGTDLFF. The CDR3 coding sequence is TGTGCCAGCACCCCTGGGACGGATCTGTTTTTT.

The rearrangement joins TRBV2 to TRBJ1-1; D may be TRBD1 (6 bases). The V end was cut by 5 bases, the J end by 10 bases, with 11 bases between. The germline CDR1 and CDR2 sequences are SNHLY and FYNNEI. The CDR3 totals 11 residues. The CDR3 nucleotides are TGTGCCAGCAGTTCAGGGGTGGGAGCTTTCTTT. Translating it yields CASSSGVGAFF.

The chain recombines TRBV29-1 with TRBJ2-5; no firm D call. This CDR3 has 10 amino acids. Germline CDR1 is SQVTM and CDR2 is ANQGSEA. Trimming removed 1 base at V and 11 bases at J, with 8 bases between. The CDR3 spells CSVEVGEQYF. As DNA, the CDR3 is TGCAGCGTTGAAGTGGGTGAGCAGTACTTC.

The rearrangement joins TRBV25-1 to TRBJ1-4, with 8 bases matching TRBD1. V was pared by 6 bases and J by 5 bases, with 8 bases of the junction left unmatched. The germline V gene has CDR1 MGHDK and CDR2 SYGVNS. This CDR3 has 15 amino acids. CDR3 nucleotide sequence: TGTGCCAGCAGAAGCCGGGACAGGCCAAATGAAAAACTGTTTTTT. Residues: CASRSRDRPNEKLFF.

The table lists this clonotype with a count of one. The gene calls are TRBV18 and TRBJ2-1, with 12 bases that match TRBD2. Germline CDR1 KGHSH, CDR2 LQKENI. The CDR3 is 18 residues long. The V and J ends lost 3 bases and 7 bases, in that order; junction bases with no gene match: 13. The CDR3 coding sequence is TGTGCCAGCTCACCCGGTACAGAAAGACTAGCGGGAGTTAATGAGCAGTTCTTC. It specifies CASSPGTERLAGVNEQFF.

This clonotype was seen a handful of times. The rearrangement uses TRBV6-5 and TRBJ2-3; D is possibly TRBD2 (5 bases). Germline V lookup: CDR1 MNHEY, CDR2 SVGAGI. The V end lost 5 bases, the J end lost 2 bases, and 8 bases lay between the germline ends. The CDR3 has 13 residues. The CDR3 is CASSTGNTDTQYF. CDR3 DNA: TGTGCCAGCAGTACCGGGAACACAGATACGCAGTATTTT.

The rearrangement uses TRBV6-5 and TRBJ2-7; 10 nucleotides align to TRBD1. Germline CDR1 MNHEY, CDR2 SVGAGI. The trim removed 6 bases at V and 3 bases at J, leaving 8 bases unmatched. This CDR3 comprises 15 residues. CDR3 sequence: CASRAGTGAFYEQYF. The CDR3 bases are TGTGCCAGCAGAGCCGGGACAGGGGCCTTCTACGAGCAGTACTTC.